The clone carrying this T cell receptor beta chain was counted many times. Its specificity is not known. This record comes from a study of T cell repertoires in cytomegalovirus infection. Study context: Both a matching HLA type and CMV infection were indicated by public TCR beta signatures.

Trimming took 5 bases from V and 6 from J; bases not matched to a gene: 9. Germline values: CDR1 SGHVS, CDR2 FQNEAQ. This CDR3 contains 15 residues. Findings and caveats of the study: In two of eight donors, the top clonotype was HLA-C-restricted CMV-specific. The cumulative frequency of public TCR beta families identified carriers of CMV plus the relevant HLA.

TCRdb independently ran MiXCR on the reads; one entry per CDR3 protein. Among approximately 190,000 distinct CDR3 sequences listed, roughly 9% were seen once. Sequences were obtained from PBMCs. The chain combines TRBV7-8 with TRBJ1-2; 10 positions agree with TRBD1. The TCR originated in a human donor in good health (CMV status not recorded). Some clones in this sample may be carry-over from other donors' samples. Written as DNA, the CDR3 is TGTGCCAGCAGCCACCGGGACAGGGGTCATGATGGCTACACCTTC. The encoded protein is CASSHRDRGHDGYTF.